This T cell receptor (beta chain) was sequenced for a study of cytomegalovirus exposure and HLA in healthy donors. Overall study results and limits: As was reported, the classifier diagnosed cytomegalovirus status with high specificity and sensitivity. Later work showed greater clonal expansion in HLA-associated TCR beta chains than in equally common others.

PCR involved 60 Vbeta and 13 Jbeta primers. Here immunoSEQ multiplex PCR was the method, and the copy in TCRdb shows in-frame clones only, minus some. The sample includes more than 95,000 clones, approximately 79% of them seen just once. A remark on this clone: Its antigen is currently unknown.

Sequenced input: PBMCs. The TCR originated in a man in his 60s in good health and CMV-seropositive.

The CDR3 DNA reads TGCGCCAGCAGCCAAGATCATGGAGAGAGTGCGTATGGCTACACCTTC. Its protein product is CASSQDHGESAYGYTF. The chain uses TRBV4-1 and TRBJ1-2; D is unclear. V was shortened by 0 bases and J by 5 bases, with 16 bases between the two germline ends. This CDR3 region has 16 residues. In germline, CDR1 is MGHRA, CDR2 YSYEKL.